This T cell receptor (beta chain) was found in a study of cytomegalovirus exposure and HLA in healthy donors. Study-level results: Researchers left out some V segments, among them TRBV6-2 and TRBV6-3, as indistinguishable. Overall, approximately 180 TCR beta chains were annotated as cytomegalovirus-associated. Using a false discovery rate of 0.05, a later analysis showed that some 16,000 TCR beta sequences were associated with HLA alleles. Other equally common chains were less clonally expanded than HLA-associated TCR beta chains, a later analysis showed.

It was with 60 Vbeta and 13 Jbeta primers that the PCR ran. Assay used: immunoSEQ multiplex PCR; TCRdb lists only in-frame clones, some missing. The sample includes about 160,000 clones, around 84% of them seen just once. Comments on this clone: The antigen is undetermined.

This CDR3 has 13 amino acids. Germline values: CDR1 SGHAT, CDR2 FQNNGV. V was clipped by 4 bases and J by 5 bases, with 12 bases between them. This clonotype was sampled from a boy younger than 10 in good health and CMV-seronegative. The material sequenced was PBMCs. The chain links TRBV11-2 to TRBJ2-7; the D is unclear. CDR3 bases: TGTGCCAGCAGCTCAAGAGGCCGGAACGAGCAGTACGTC. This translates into CASSSRGRNEQYV.